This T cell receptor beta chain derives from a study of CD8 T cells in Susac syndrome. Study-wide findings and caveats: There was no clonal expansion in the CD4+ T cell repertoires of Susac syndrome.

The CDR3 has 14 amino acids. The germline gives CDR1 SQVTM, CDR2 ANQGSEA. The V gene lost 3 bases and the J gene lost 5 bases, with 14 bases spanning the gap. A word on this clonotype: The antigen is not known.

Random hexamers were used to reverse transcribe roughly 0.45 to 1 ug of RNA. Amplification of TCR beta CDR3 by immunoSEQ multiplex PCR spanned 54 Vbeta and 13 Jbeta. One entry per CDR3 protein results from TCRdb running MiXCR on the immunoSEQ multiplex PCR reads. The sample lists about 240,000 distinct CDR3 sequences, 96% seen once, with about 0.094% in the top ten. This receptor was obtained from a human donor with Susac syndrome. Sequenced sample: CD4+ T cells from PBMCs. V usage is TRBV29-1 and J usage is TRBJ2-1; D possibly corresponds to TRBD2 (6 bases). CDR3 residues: CSVEGGYGNNEQFF. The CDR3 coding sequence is TGCAGCGTTGAGGGGGGTTATGGCAACAATGAGCAGTTCTTC.